One sample yielded the 21 T cell receptor beta chains listed below, sequenced in a study of blood T cells in healthy people across ages. A second PCR of about 6 to 12 cycles used a sample-barcoded 5' primer and a J-beta primer mix. Via MiXCR, TCRdb re-called the 5' RACE reads, giving one row per CDR3 protein. The sample contains about 1 million distinct CDR3 sequences, under 45% of which appear only once. Sequencing was carried out using blood. The receptor set was obtained from a woman aged 55-75 years in good health.

The genes are TRBV5-1 and TRBJ2-5; 12 bases match TRBD2. The ends lost 4 bases at V and 5 bases at J; junction bases unmatched: 12. Germline V lookup: CDR1 SGHRS, CDR2 YFSETQ. CDR3 length: 17 residues. For the CDR3, the DNA is TGCGCCAGCAGCCCGGCGTTACTAGCGGGAGGTTCTGAGACCCAGTACTTC. It encodes CASSPALLAGGSETQYF.

Here the CDR3 DNA reads TGTGCCAGCAGCCAACCGGGACTTAGAGATACGCAGTATTTT. Translating it yields CASSQPGLRDTQYF. This chain connects TRBV12-3 or TRBV12-4 to TRBJ2-3, with TRBD2 as a possible D gene (6 bases). V was clipped by 6 bases and J by 5 bases, with 15 bases between them. The CDR3 contains 14 residues.

This clonotype has more than one count but fewer than ten. V is TRBV7-2 and J is TRBJ2-3; 9 bases are shared with TRBD2. V shed 7 bases and J 3 bases; nucleotides not matched to a gene: 5. CDR3 length: 14 residues. Germline CDR1 is SGHTA and CDR2 is FQGNSA. For the CDR3, the DNA is TGTGCCAGCAAGGCGGGAGGGTCTACAGATACGCAGTATTTT. Amino acids: CASKAGGSTDTQYF. Based on the CDR3 plus reference TRBV7-2 and TRBJ2-3, the full variable domain is GAGVSQSPSNKVTEKGKDVELRCDPISGHTALYWYRQSLGQGLEFLIYFQGNSAPDKSGLPSDRFSAERTGGSVSTLTIQRTQQEDSAVYLCASKAGGSTDTQYFGPGTRLTVL.

This clonotype came up a few times. V gene TRBV20-1 combines with J gene TRBJ2-7; TRBD2 matches at 7 bases. J gave up 2 bases and V 6 bases, and 4 bases lay outside the gene matches. The CDR3 length is 12 residues. CDR1 and CDR2 from the germline V gene are DFQATT and SNEGSKA (reference sequence). The CDR3 nucleotides read TGCAGTGCGCCGGGGAGGGCCTACGAGCAGTACTTC. It codes for CSAPGRAYEQYF.

The gene calls are TRBV5-1 and TRBJ1-1; tentative D call: TRBD1 (5 bases). Between the trimmed V and J ends, which lost 7 bases and 0 bases, there was a span of 16 bases. Per germline, CDR1 SGHRS and CDR2 YFSETQ. The CDR3 has 15 amino acids. This chain's CDR3 is CASSGGLTMNTEAFF. As DNA, the CDR3 is TGCGCCAGCTCGGGGGGGTTAACCATGAACACTGAAGCTTTCTTT.

This CDR3 is CASSPRQIAGNTIYF. The CDR3 nucleotides are TGTGCCAGCAGTCCGCGGCAAATAGCTGGAAACACCATATATTTT. The chain links TRBV6-6 to TRBJ1-3, with D uncertain. V lost 5 bases, J lost 2 bases, and 13 bases lay in between. Germline CDR1 MNHNY, CDR2 SVGAGI (reference sequence). The CDR3 is 15 amino acids.

The chain recombines TRBV29-1 with TRBJ2-1; the D gene is possibly TRBD1 (6 bases). The CDR3 sequence is 13 residues long. V gave up 4 bases and J gave up 5 bases, with 12 bases separating them. CDR1 SQVTM and CDR2 ANQGSEA come from the germline V gene. The DNA for the CDR3 is TGCAGCGTTGTGCAGGGGATGGACAATGAGCAGTTCTTC. Translating it yields CSVVQGMDNEQFF.

The chain carries TRBV21-1 and TRBJ2-3; TRBD2, the table's D call, was not compared with the DNA. TRBV21-1 corresponds to a pseudogene. The CDR3 is 17 residues long. CDR3 region: CASSARLAGDRTDTQYF. CDR3 DNA: TGTGCCAGCAGCGCCCGACTAGCGGGAGACCGCACAGATACGCAGTATTTT.

The V gene is TRBV10-3, the J gene TRBJ2-4, with 13 bases that match TRBD2. The J call may be incorrect, as the DNA end agrees better with TRBJ2-7. The CDR3 has 14 amino acids. Germline values: CDR1 ENHRY, CDR2 SYGVKD. Here the CDR3 reads CAISVTSGRAEQYF. DNA of the CDR3: TGTGCCATCAGTGTCACTAGCGGGAGGGCCGAGCAGTACTTC.

The J gene is TRBJ2-3, the V gene TRBV7-9; 16 bases fit TRBD2. The CDR3 has 18 residues. Germline trimming cut 4 bases from V and 9 bases from J; bases unmatched to any gene: 13. CDR1 SEHNR and CDR2 FQNEAQ come from the germline V gene (reference sequence). CDR3 in DNA: TGTGCCAGCAGCTCCAAACCAGGGACTAGCGGGAGGGCCTTCACGCAGTATTTT. It translates to CASSSKPGTSGRAFTQYF.

V and J are TRBV28 and TRBJ1-2; D perhaps matches TRBD1 (5 bases). The V gene's germline CDR1 is MDHEN and CDR2 SYDVKM. Deletions cut 5 bases from V and 11 bases from J, with 18 bases between. The CDR3 has 13 amino acids. The CDR3 DNA sequence: TGTGCCAGCAGTACGCCCGGGACGGTATTTTACACCTTC. Its translation is CASSTPGTVFYTF.

The chain uses TRBV7-9 and TRBJ1-5, with TRBD1 as a possible D gene (5 bases). The CDR3 totals 18 residues. Germline CDR1 reads SEHNR; CDR2 reads FQNEAQ (reference sequence). Deletions cut 5 bases from V and 0 bases from J, with 20 bases between. The CDR3 protein is CASSKQGQESYSNQPQHF. The CDR3 nucleotides read TGTGCCAGCAGCAAGCAAGGACAAGAAAGCTATAGCAATCAGCCCCAGCATTTT.

This clonotype was detected ten times or more. The chain combines TRBV11-2 with TRBJ2-7; no definite D call. Germline assignment: CDR1 SGHAT and CDR2 FQNNGV. V was clipped by 3 bases and J by 1 base, with 13 bases between them. CDR3 size: 15 residues. The CDR3 bases are TGTGCCAGCAGCTTGCTTCCAGGATCATCCTACGAGCAGTACTTC. Its protein product is CASSLLPGSSYEQYF.

J is TRBJ2-1 and V is TRBV12-3 or TRBV12-4; 9 bases map to TRBD2. The CDR3 has 13 amino acids. V lost 6 bases, J lost 8 bases, and 5 bases stayed unmatched. Here the CDR3 DNA reads TGTGCCAGCAGACTCGCGGGGGGGGATGAGCAGTTCTTC. Translating it yields CASRLAGGDEQFF.

The V and J genes are TRBV2 and TRBJ2-1; TRBD2 matches at 7 bases. The CDR3 runs 14 residues. V lost 4 bases and J lost 6; bases outside the gene matches: 6. Germline V gives CDR1 SNHLY, CDR2 FYNNEI. Written as DNA, the CDR3 is TGTGCCAGCAGTGTGCAGCGGGGATTCAATGAGCAGTTCTTC. It specifies CASSVQRGFNEQFF.

Concerning this clonotype: A junction boundary mismatches the germline segment, possibly from a read error. The rearrangement joins TRBV3-1 to TRBJ2-3; D is undetermined. Germline V lookup: CDR1 LGHDT, CDR2 YNNKEL (reference sequence). CDR3 length: 13 residues. CDR3 DNA: TGTGCCTGCAGCCGGGTAAACACAGATACGCAGTATTTT. Translation: CACSRVNTDTQYF.

A word on this clonotype: At one end the junction does not follow the germline gene, possibly because of a read error. V and J are TRBV20-1 and TRBJ2-1; TRBD2 agrees at 11 bases. Looked up from germline, CDR1 is DFQATT and CDR2 is SNEGSKA (reference sequence). This CDR3 is 16 amino acids long. CDR3 sequence reads: CSAWSLAGGSYKEQFF. The CDR3, as DNA: TGCAGTGCTTGGAGTCTAGCGGGGGGCTCCTACAAGGAGCAGTTCTTC.

This clonotype has a handful of counts. The CDR3 loop is CASSLVGTSGRRLDEQFF. CDR3 bases: TGTGCCAGCAGCTTAGTGGGGACTAGCGGGAGGCGGTTAGATGAGCAGTTCTTC. The chain employs TRBV7-2 and TRBJ2-1, with 15 bases identical to TRBD2. The CDR3 consists of 18 residues. Per the germline V gene, CDR1 is SGHTA and CDR2 is FQGNSA. Trimming at V came to 1 base and at J to 8 bases, leaving 9 bases not matched to a gene.

The chain combines TRBV29-1 with TRBJ1-1; 10 bases agree with TRBD1. The CDR3 runs to 14 residues. Germline lookup yields CDR1 SQVTM and CDR2 ANQGSEA. The trim removed 3 bases at V and 10 bases at J, leaving 11 bases unmatched. The CDR3 sequence: CSVDLPDRGWGAFF. The CDR3 region has the DNA TGCAGCGTTGACCTTCCGGACAGGGGGTGGGGAGCTTTCTTT.

The chain employs TRBV2 and TRBJ2-1, with D tentatively TRBD2 (7 bases). The CDR3 is made up of 13 amino acids. Trimming pared 10 bases from V and 7 bases from J, leaving 17 bases between. Germline CDR1 is SNHLY and CDR2 is FYNNEI. The CDR3 loop is CATRGGSGNEQFF. The CDR3 nucleotides read TGTGCCACCAGGGGAGGGTCGGGGAATGAGCAGTTCTTC.

The DNA of the CDR3 is TGTGCCAGCAGTGACTCTGGGAACAGGCCCGAGAATTCACCCCTCCACTTT. Translated, it gives CASSDSGNRPENSPLHF. This rearrangement joins TRBV2 to TRBJ1-6, with D maybe TRBD1 (5 bases). This CDR3 spans 17 amino acids. Germline V gene sequence: CDR1 SNHLY, CDR2 FYNNEI. V was trimmed by 3 bases and J by 7 bases, leaving 19 bases between them. The whole variable domain, remainder taken from reference TRBV2 and TRBJ1-6, is EPEVTQTPSHQVTQMGQEVILRCVPISNHLYFYWYRQILGQKVEFLVSFYNNEISEKSEIFDDQFSVERPDGSNFTLKIRSTKLEDSAMYFCASSDSGNRPENSPLHFGNGTRLTVT.